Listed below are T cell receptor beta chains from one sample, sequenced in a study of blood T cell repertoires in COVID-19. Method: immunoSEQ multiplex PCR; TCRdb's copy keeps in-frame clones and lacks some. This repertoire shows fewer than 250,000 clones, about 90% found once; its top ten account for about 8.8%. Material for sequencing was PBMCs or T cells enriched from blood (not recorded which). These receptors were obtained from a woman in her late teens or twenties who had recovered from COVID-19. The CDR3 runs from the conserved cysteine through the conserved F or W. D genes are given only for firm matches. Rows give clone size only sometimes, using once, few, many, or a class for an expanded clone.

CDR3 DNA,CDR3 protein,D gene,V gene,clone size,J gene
TGTGCCAGCAGCCAAGTCTCCGGGACAGGATCCTACGAGCAGTACTTC,CASSQVSGTGSYEQYF,TRBD1,TRBV3-1/TRBV3-2,-,TRBJ2-7
TGCGCCAGCAGCTTTGCGGCTACCTACGAGCAGTACTTC,CASSFAATYEQYF,-,TRBV5-1,-,TRBJ2-7
TGTGCCAGCAGCTCAACTAGCGGGGGGTACAATGAGCAGTTCTTC,CASSSTSGGYNEQFF,TRBD2,TRBV5-4,-,TRBJ2-1
TGCGCCAGCAGCTTAATGCCCCAGGGGGAAGGGGGCTACACCTTC,CASSLMPQGEGGYTF,TRBD1,TRBV5-1,-,TRBJ1-2
TGTGCCAGCAGTTTGGACAGGGGAGAGACCCAGTACTTC,CASSLDRGETQYF,TRBD1,TRBV6-4,-,TRBJ2-5
TGTGCCAGCAGCGCAGAACTAGAATACAATGAGCAGTTCTTC,CASSAELEYNEQFF,-,TRBV9,-,TRBJ2-1
TGTGCCAGCAGTCCTGACAAACTCTCCTATAATTCACCCCTCCACTTT,CASSPDKLSYNSPLHF,-,TRBV2,-,TRBJ1-6
TGTGCCTACACTAGGGACAGGGGCCACGAGCAGTACTTC,CAYTRDRGHEQYF,TRBD1,TRBV30,-,TRBJ2-7
TGTGCCAGAATGGATATTGGGGGGGAAGTCTCCTACGAGCAGTACTTC,CARMDIGGEVSYEQYF,TRBD2,TRBV5-3,-,TRBJ2-7
TGTGCCAGCACCAACCCCGGGATTTATCCCTATGGCTACACCTTC,CASTNPGIYPYGYTF,-,TRBV28,-,TRBJ1-2
TGCGCCAGCAGCCAAGTGAGGGGGAACAATCAGCCCCAGCATTTT,CASSQVRGNNQPQHF,-,TRBV4-1,-,TRBJ1-5
TGTGCCAGCAAGCTTCGAGAGAAATCCGGGGAGCTGTTTTTT,CASKLREKSGELFF,-,TRBV2,-,TRBJ2-2
TGTGCCAGCAGTCTAGACTCCGCGACTAGCGGGGCGAAGTACTTC,CASSLDSATSGAKYF,TRBD2,TRBV2,-,TRBJ2-5
TGTGCCAGCAAATCTCCAACAGGGGGCGAGCAGTACTTC,CASKSPTGGEQYF,TRBD1,TRBV27,-,TRBJ2-7
TGTGCCAGCAGCCAAGTGGTGGGGGCTTGGGAGACCCAGTACTTC,CASSQVVGAWETQYF,-,TRBV14,-,TRBJ2-5
TGCGCCAGCAGCTTTCGGGGGGAGAGGACTAATGAAAAACTGTTTTTT,CASSFRGERTNEKLFF,-,TRBV5-1,-,TRBJ1-4
TGTGCCAGCAGTTTATTGGGGGGGGCCCACGAGCAGTACTTC,CASSLLGGAHEQYF,-,TRBV28,once,TRBJ2-7
TGTGCCAGCAGTCCGATGTGGGACAGGGGTACCTACGAGCAGTACTTC,CASSPMWDRGTYEQYF,TRBD1,TRBV28,-,TRBJ2-7
TGCGCCAGCAGCTTGGGCGGGACCCCTTCCGCCCACTATGGCTACACCTTC,CASSLGGTPSAHYGYTF,-,TRBV5-1,once,TRBJ1-2
TGTGCCAGCAGCTTACAGGGGGAAGAGACCCAGTACTTC,CASSLQGEETQYF,TRBD1,TRBV7-2,once,TRBJ2-5
TGTGCCAGCAGCTTGGGGCAGATAATTAACTATGGCTACACCTTC,CASSLGQIINYGYTF,-,TRBV5-4,-,TRBJ1-2
TGTGCCAGCAGCCGGTACCGGGACAACTTCTCTGGAAACACCATATATTTT,CASSRYRDNFSGNTIYF,-,TRBV5-6,-,TRBJ1-3
TGCGCCAGCAGCTCCCGGGACAGTTACGAGCAGTACTTC,CASSSRDSYEQYF,TRBD1,TRBV5-1,-,TRBJ2-7
TGCGCCAGCGGGGGGGCAGGTGGCTACACCTTC,CASGGAGGYTF,-,TRBV5-1,-,TRBJ1-2
TGTGCCATCAGTGGAGCGGGGGGCACAGATACGCAGTATTTT,CAISGAGGTDTQYF,TRBD2,TRBV10-3,-,TRBJ2-3
TGTGCCAGCAGCTCGTACTCTGGGGCCAACGTCCTGACTTTC,CASSSYSGANVLTF,-,TRBV3-1/TRBV3-2,once,TRBJ2-6
TGTGCCAGCAGTTTTGGGCAGGGGGGCTACGAGCAGTACTTC,CASSFGQGGYEQYF,-,TRBV27,once,TRBJ2-7
TGTGCCAGCAGCTTGACAGGGCCCCGCACAGATACGCAGTATTTT,CASSLTGPRTDTQYF,TRBD1,TRBV7-9,-,TRBJ2-3
TGCGCCAGCAAAAGACAGGGGACTGAAGCTTTCTTT,CASKRQGTEAFF,TRBD1,TRBV4-1,once,TRBJ1-1
TGCAGCGTTGCTCTCTCCTACGAGCAGTACTTC,CSVALSYEQYF,-,TRBV29-1,-,TRBJ2-7
TGCGCCAGCAGGAGCGGGGGCCCTAACTATGGCTACACCTTC,CASRSGGPNYGYTF,-,TRBV5-1,-,TRBJ1-2